This T cell receptor (beta chain) was sequenced for a study of cytomegalovirus exposure and HLA in healthy donors. Trimming pared 5 bases from V and 1 base from J, leaving 6 bases between. The CDR3 spans 13 residues. Germline CDR1 is MDHEN and CDR2 is SYDVKM. PCR was performed using 60 Vbeta and 13 Jbeta primers. Assay: immunoSEQ multiplex PCR; the TCRdb copy retains only in-frame clones and omits some. The table has 120,000 to 150,000 clones, about 80% seen once. On this clone itself: Its antigen is not known.

Unrecorded immune exposures were likely, despite nominal health at sampling. Study-wide results and caveats: As a later analysis showed, a missense DCLRE1C variant was linked to trimming of TCR beta V- and J-genes. Information on immune exposure was restricted to one variable (CMV serostatus).

The sequencing sample was made of PBMCs. The clonotype comes from a woman between 40 and 55 years old in good health and CMV-seropositive. This sequence joins TRBV28 and TRBJ1-5; D may be TRBD1 (5 bases). The CDR3 DNA follows: TGTGCCAGCAGTCGACAGAGCAATCAGCCCCAGCATTTT. Its translation: CASSRQSNQPQHF.